The clone carrying this T cell receptor beta chain has only a few counts. The antigen remains undetermined. Extraction of RNA preceded its reverse transcription into cDNA, which served as the sequencing template. TCRdb's table, derived via immunoSEQ multiplex PCR, lists solely in-frame clones and lacks some. The sample yields approximately 200,000 clones, about 62% seen once. After removal of 0 bases from V and 4 bases from J, the junction contained 6 bases not matched to a gene. Germline assignment: CDR1 SGHNT and CDR2 YYREEE (reference sequence). This CDR3 is 16 amino acids long. This sample is part of a study of CD8+ T cells in alopecia areata. Study context: Dosing spanned 6 to 18 months on tofacitinib, then 6 months off drug. Study results and limitations: An increase in clonality over normal scalp was evident in lesional scalp, especially alopecia totalis/universalis. The study found tofacitinib significantly decreased scalp clonality and expanded CD8+ clones among the top 100. Because of a solitary nonresponder, the connection of baseline CD8+ expansion to response stays uncertain.

The sample's treatment: oral pan-JAK inhibitor, 5-10 mg twice daily. The sample consisted of CD4+ T cells sorted from blood, taken at week 24, from a patient treated with tofacitinib. This clonotype originated in a human donor with alopecia areata. This chain connects TRBV5-4 to TRBJ2-1; TRBD2 matches 8 bases. As DNA, the CDR3 is TGTGCCAGCAGCTTGGTACGGGAGGGCCCATACAATGAGCAGTTCTTC. This codes for CASSLVREGPYNEQFF.